These 3 T cell receptor beta chains were sequenced from one sample in a study of regulatory T cells in long-lasting Graves disease. Construction of TCR beta libraries relied on iRepertoire HTBI primers and on Arm-PCR targeting CDR3 regions. TCRdb re-called the multiplex PCR reads with MiXCR, one entry per CDR3 protein. The sample holds roughly 250,000 distinct CDR3 sequences, about 17% seen once. Time point described: newly diagnosed GD, antithyroid drugs for less than 3 months. RNA isolated from PBMCs was used to make the TCR library. These data were also reused for a study on T cells in Graves' hyperthyroidism and ophthalmopathy.

The sequencing used peripheral blood mononuclear cells (PBMCs), collected at new diagnosis, from a patient treated with antithyroid drugs. Receptor source: a woman in her thirties with Graves disease.

This clonotype has ten or more counts. In nucleotides, the CDR3 is TGTGCCAGCAGTTTCGAAAAGGGCGGTGATGAAAAACTGTTTTTT. This encodes CASSFEKGGDEKLFF. The V call is TRBV6-5, the J call TRBJ1-4, with D unresolved. Trimming took 4 bases from V and 6 from J, leaving 15 bases between them. The CDR3 is made up of 15 amino acids. Germline CDR1 and CDR2: MNHEY and SVGAGI.

This clonotype was seen at least ten times. The chain recombines TRBV19 with TRBJ2-1; 8 positions agree with TRBD2. Germline V gene lookup returns CDR1 LNHDA and CDR2 SQIVND (reference sequence). This CDR3 is 14 amino acids long. V was pared by 3 bases and J by 8 bases, with 6 bases of the junction left unmatched. The CDR3 is CASSILAGGDEQFF. DNA for the CDR3: TGTGCCAGTAGTATCCTCGCGGGGGGTGATGAGCAGTTCTTC.

This clonotype was seen many times. V and J are TRBV12-3 or TRBV12-4 and TRBJ1-6, with D hard to call. CDR3 length: 17 residues. V was pared by 5 bases and J by 0 bases, with 14 bases between. The CDR3 DNA is TGTGCCAGCAGTCCACGCGGGAAGAGCTCCTATAATTCACCCCTCCACTTT. Translating it yields CASSPRGKSSYNSPLHF.